This T cell receptor beta chain was sequenced in a study of OX40 agonist ivuxolimab in advanced cancers. For the study at large: Ivuxolimab, an agonistic anti-OX40 (CD134) antibody, was given to patients. Prior anti-PD-1, anti-PD-L1 or anti-CTLA-4 therapy was allowed; approximately 40% had some.

Details on this clone: The antigen remains undetermined.

General observations from the study: Relative to CD4+, CD8+ T cells held more expanded clones on average.

CDR1 and CDR2 from the germline V gene are SGHTA and FQGNSA. V lost 2 bases to trimming and J lost 3 bases, with 11 bases between them. This CDR3 is 14 amino acids long. Assay used: immunoSEQ multiplex PCR; TCRdb lists only in-frame clones, some missing. Of tens of thousands of clones listed, approximately 90% are singletons. Here the sequenced sample was CD4+ or CD8+ T cells sorted from blood, taken in a trial of the OX40 agonist ivuxolimab. The clonotype comes from an adult with an advanced solid tumor such as melanoma, head and neck, liver or kidney cancer. This chain uses TRBV7-2 with TRBJ2-7; possible D gene TRBD2, 6 bases. The CDR3 sequence is CASSLLLAGYEQYF. The CDR3 DNA is TGTGCCAGCAGCTTATTACTAGCCGGCTACGAGCAGTACTTC.